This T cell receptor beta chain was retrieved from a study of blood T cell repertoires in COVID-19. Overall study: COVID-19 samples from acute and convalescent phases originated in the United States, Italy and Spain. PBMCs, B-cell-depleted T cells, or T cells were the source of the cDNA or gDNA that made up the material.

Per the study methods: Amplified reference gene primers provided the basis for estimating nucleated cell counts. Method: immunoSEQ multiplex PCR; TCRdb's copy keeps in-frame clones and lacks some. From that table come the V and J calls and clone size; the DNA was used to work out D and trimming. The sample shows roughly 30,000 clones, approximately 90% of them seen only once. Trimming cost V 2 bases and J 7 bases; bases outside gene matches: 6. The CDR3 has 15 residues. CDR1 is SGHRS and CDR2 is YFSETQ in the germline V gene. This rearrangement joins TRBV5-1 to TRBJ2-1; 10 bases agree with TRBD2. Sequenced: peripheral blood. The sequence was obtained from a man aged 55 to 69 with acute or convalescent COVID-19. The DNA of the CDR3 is TGCGCCAGCAGCTTTCTAGCGGGAGCTTATAATGAGCAGTTCTTC. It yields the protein CASSFLAGAYNEQFF.